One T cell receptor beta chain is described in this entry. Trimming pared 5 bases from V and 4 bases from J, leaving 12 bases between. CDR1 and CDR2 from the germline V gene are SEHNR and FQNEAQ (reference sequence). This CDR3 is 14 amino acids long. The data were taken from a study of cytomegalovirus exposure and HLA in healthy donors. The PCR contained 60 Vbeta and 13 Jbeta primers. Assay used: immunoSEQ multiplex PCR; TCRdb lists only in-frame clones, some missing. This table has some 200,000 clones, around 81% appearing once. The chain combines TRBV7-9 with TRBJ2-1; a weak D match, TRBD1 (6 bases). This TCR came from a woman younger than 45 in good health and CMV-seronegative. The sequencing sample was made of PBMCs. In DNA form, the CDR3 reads TGTGCCAGCAGCCCCGGGACACCTTACAATGAGCAGTTCTTC. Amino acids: CASSPGTPYNEQFF.